The sequence of this T cell receptor (beta chain) was determined in a study of blood T cell repertoires in COVID-19 (dated by TCRdb to the early 2020s). Regarding the study in general: Collaborator samples came from the United States, Italy and Spain and covered acute and convalescent phases of COVID-19. Subjects who had been exposed to COVID-19, were actively infected with it, or had recovered from it provided the deeply sampled blood TCRbeta repertoires that made up the dataset. Sample metadata almost always included a de-identified subject ID, COVID-19 status, age in years and sex. HLA class I and class II types, where available, came from metadata supplied by the sample provider rather than from assay-based typing. The prospective study material was composed of cDNA or gDNA derived from T cells, B-cell-depleted T cells, or PBMCs. Samples were obtained from the ongoing ImmuneRACE study (first 160 participants) and from about 1,300 subjects provided by 6 global collaborators. The repertoires were released in a freely available public database meant as a resource for research on the immune response to SARS-CoV-2. Findings and caveats that apply to the study as a whole: Clinical and demographic metadata were provided uncurated, with the amount varying by source and participant.

Each collaborating institution followed its own protocols to collect whole blood in K2EDTA tubes. For TCRbeta analysis, collaborators shipped samples as frozen whole blood, isolated PBMCs, or DNA extracted from either of those sample types. TCRbeta CDR3 regions were amplified from genomic DNA by means of the immunoSEQ Assay, a bias-controlled multiplex PCR. On the study's bioinformatics: The number of nucleated cells in each sample was estimated from the amplification of reference gene primers within the assay. Sequence reads were collapsed and filtered to measure the absolute abundance of every unique TCRbeta CDR3 rearrangement. For each sample, productive Simpson clonality was calculated by taking the square root of Simpson's diversity index across productive rearrangements. Here the immuneACCESS table is served through TCRdb, limited to in-frame sequences with V and J called. Missing clones are a known gap in these copies; in checked studies unresolved V genes cover under half, and the rest lacks a known reason. V and J calls and clone size come straight from that table; D and trimming were deduced from the DNA. The sample profile shows tens of thousands of clones; 65% to 90% of them were found once. The biggest ten clones account for around 17% of the sample.

Concerning this clone: Its antigen remains unidentified. Qualities for individual bases were not recorded, and no much larger clone is one base off.

The CDR3 spans 17 residues, from the cysteine through the phenylalanine. Of all the DNA, just the CDR3 is kept, 51 bases in frame from base 1. Trimming leaves V shorter by 7 bases and J shorter by 5 bases, with the junction holding 7 bases beyond the gene matches. The germline V gene sets CDR1 to SNHLY and CDR2 to FYNNEI. The sample was peripheral blood. The receptor was isolated from a woman aged 60-75 years with active COVID-19. This chain joins TRBV2 to TRBJ2-2; 16 central nucleotides agree with TRBD2. The CDR3 in this case is CASIGTSGGAGTGELFF. The sequenced DNA: TGTGCCAGCATCGGGACTAGCGGGGGGGCCGGTACCGGGGAGCTGTTTTTT.